This T cell receptor beta chain was recorded in a study of blood T cell repertoires in COVID-19. Study-wide background: Acute and convalescent COVID-19 samples came from the United States, Italy and Spain.

Per the authors' pipeline: Nucleated cell counts were estimated from reference gene primer amplification. Data came from immunoSEQ multiplex PCR; TCRdb stores just in-frame clones and leaves some out. That table supplies the V and J calls and clone size; D and trimming were determined from the DNA. The sample lists roughly 500,000 clones; nearly 90% were seen once. CDR3 length equals 16 residues. Per the germline V gene, CDR1 is ENHRY and CDR2 is SYGVKD. The ends lost 7 bases at V and 1 base at J; junction bases unmatched: 10. Patients at the Seattle site were enrolled during active infection and followed longitudinally.

Material for sequencing was peripheral blood. This clonotype was obtained from a man between 18 and 35 years old with COVID-19, enrolled during active disease. The chain has TRBV10-3 and TRBJ2-3; 8 bases are shared with TRBD2. This CDR3 reads CAITAGRGAGTDTQYF. The CDR3 coding sequence is TGTGCCATCACCGCGGGGCGGGGGGCGGGCACAGATACGCAGTATTTT.